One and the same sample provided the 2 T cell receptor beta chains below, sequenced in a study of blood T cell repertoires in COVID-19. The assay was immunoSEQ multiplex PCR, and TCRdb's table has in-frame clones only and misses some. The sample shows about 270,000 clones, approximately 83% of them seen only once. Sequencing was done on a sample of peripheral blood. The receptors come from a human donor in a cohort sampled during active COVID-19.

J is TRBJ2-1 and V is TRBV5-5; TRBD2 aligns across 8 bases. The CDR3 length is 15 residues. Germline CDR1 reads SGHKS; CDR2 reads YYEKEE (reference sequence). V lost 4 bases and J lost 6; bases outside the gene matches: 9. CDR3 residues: CASSHGTRGGNEQFF. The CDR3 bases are TGTGCCAGCAGCCACGGGACTAGGGGGGGCAATGAGCAGTTCTTC.

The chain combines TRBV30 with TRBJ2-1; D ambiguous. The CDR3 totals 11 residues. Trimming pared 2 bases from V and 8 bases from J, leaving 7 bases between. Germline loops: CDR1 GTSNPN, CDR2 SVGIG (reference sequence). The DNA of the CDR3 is TGTGCCTGGAGTTCTCGGTATGAGCAGTTCTTC. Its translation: CAWSSRYEQFF.